These T cell receptor beta chains were read from a single sample in a study of human T cells and chemical hapten exposure. TCRdb re-called the RACE reads through MiXCR, storing one row per CDR3 protein. The sample holds tens of thousands of distinct CDR3 sequences, over 9.5% seen once. Source: whole blood, taken in connection with sensitization to the hapten diphenylcyclopropenone (DPC). These receptor sequences come from a man aged 30-40 years with alopecia areata. Some clones in this sample may be carry-over from other donors' samples. CDR3s include the opening cysteine and the closing phenylalanine or tryptophan. D genes are given only for firm matches. Clone size is shown for a subset of rows, as once, few, many or a class of expanded clone.

d_gene	v_gene	j_gene	abundance	CDR3aa	CDR3nt
.	TRBV7-3	TRBJ2-6	.	CASSLIGGFSGANVLTF	TGTGCCAGCAGCTTAATAGGCGGATTCTCTGGGGCCAACGTCCTGACTTTC
.	TRBV6-5	TRBJ1-1	.	CASSYSGYTEAFF	TGTGCCAGCAGTTATTCAGGTTACACTGAAGCTTTCTTT
.	TRBV19	TRBJ2-5	few	CASSISSGRIYQETQYF	TGTGCCAGTAGTATAAGTTCCGGCAGGATCTACCAAGAGACCCAGTACTTC
TRBD2	TRBV12-3/TRBV12-4	TRBJ2-4	many	CASSLKPGQGLAGVMDIQYF	TGTGCCAGCAGTTTGAAACCGGGACAGGGACTAGCGGGAGTAATGGACATTCAGTACTTC
.	TRBV7-2	TRBJ1-4	.	CASSRWTEFNEKLFF	TGTGCCAGCAGCAGATGGACAGAGTTTAATGAAAAACTGTTTTTT
.	TRBV27	TRBJ1-6	.	CASSISGKGNSPLHF	TGTGCCAGCAGTATATCAGGAAAAGGGAATTCACCCCTCCACTTT
TRBD2	TRBV28	TRBJ2-3	few	CASRRVAGGTDTQYF	TGTGCCAGCAGGAGGGTAGCGGGGGGCACAGATACGCAGTATTTT
.	TRBV11-3	TRBJ2-1	few	CASSARGVGNEQFF	TGTGCCAGCAGCGCCCGGGGCGTGGGAAATGAGCAGTTCTTC
.	TRBV11-2	TRBJ2-5	.	CASSLWRRSGETQYF	TGTGCCAGCAGCTTATGGCGTCGATCGGGAGAGACCCAGTACTTC
TRBD2	TRBV5-1	TRBJ2-1	.	CASSLALANHNEQFF	TGCGCCAGCAGCTTGGCACTAGCGAACCACAATGAGCAGTTCTTC
.	TRBV6-6	TRBJ1-2	many	CASTAGINYGYTF	TGTGCCAGCACTGCGGGGATTAACTATGGCTACACCTTC
TRBD2	TRBV4-3	TRBJ2-5	.	CASSQDQDSGSETQYF	TGCGCCAGCAGCCAAGATCAGGATAGCGGGTCGGAGACCCAGTACTTC
.	TRBV15	TRBJ2-3	.	CATSRDIDTQYF	TGTGCCACCAGCAGGGACATTGATACGCAGTATTTT
.	TRBV11-2	TRBJ1-2	many	CASSLVWTGDPYGYTF	TGTGCCAGCAGCTTAGTTTGGACCGGTGATCCCTATGGCTACACCTTC
.	TRBV7-9	TRBJ2-3	.	CASSPRGPDTQYF	TGTGCCAGCAGCCCCAGGGGCCCAGATACGCAGTATTTT
.	TRBV18	TRBJ1-2	many	CASSAELSGYTF	TGTGCCAGCTCGGCAGAGCTAAGTGGCTACACCTTC
.	TRBV11-2	TRBJ2-5	.	CASSIGALAKETQYF	TGTGCCAGCAGCATAGGAGCGCTAGCGAAAGAGACCCAGTACTTC
TRBD2	TRBV7-2	TRBJ2-2	few	CASSLRLAGGSTGELFF	TGTGCCAGCAGCTTAAGACTAGCGGGAGGGAGCACCGGGGAGCTGTTTTTT
TRBD1	TRBV7-8	TRBJ2-7	many	CASSTGQGDEQYF	TGTGCCAGCAGCACGGGACAGGGTGACGAGCAGTACTTC
.	TRBV7-8	TRBJ1-3	.	CASSLAGGSGNTIYF	TGTGCCAGCAGCTTAGCCGGGGGGTCTGGAAACACCATATATTTT
TRBD1	TRBV29-1	TRBJ2-7	.	CSVARGRYEQYF	TGCAGCGTTGCCAGGGGGCGCTACGAGCAGTACTTC
TRBD1	TRBV6-2/TRBV6-3	TRBJ1-6	many	CASSGTGGPNSPLHF	TGTGCCAGCAGTGGGACAGGGGGCCCGAATTCACCCCTCCACTTT
TRBD2	TRBV6-2/TRBV6-3	TRBJ2-3	many	CASSYSRGRGVFVTDTQYF	TGTGCCAGCAGTTACTCGAGAGGTCGGGGGGTGTTTGTCACAGATACGCAGTATTTT
.	TRBV6-5	TRBJ1-4	many	CASSGPPSGGREKLFF	TGTGCCAGCAGTGGCCCTCCGTCAGGCGGTCGCGAAAAACTGTTTTTT
.	TRBV7-6	TRBJ1-2	many	CASSSRTGIGYTF	TGTGCCAGCAGCTCACGAACAGGGATTGGCTACACCTTC
.	TRBV28	TRBJ2-3	many	CASSVRSGLTDTQYF	TGTGCCAGCAGTGTGAGGAGTGGCCTCACAGATACGCAGTATTTT
.	TRBV20-1	TRBJ2-3	.	CSAREQGWGTQYF	TGCAGTGCTAGAGAACAGGGTTGGGGTACGCAGTATTTT
.	TRBV3-1	TRBJ1-6	many	CASSQVSGRDSPLHF	TGTGCCAGCAGCCAAGTGAGCGGCAGGGATTCACCCCTCCACTTT
TRBD2	TRBV6-2/TRBV6-3	TRBJ2-3	few	CASSYSTVRGRTDTQYF	TGTGCCAGCAGTTACTCAACGGTTCGCGGGAGGACAGATACGCAGTATTTT
TRBD1	TRBV18	TRBJ1-4	few	CASSPWTGRGEKLFF	TGTGCCAGCTCACCCTGGACAGGGCGCGGTGAAAAACTGTTTTTT
TRBD2	TRBV5-1	TRBJ2-5	few	CASSTTGGPVQETQYF	TGCGCCAGCAGCACAACGGGAGGGCCAGTCCAAGAGACCCAGTACTTC
TRBD1	TRBV20-1	TRBJ2-3	few	CSAKRQGLDTQYF	TGCAGTGCAAAACGACAGGGGTTGGATACGCAGTATTTT
.	TRBV19	TRBJ2-3	many	CASRPGGVGSSDTQYF	TGTGCCAGTAGGCCGGGGGGCGTCGGAAGCTCGGATACGCAGTATTTT
.	TRBV27	TRBJ1-6	few	CASSTLRESLHF	TGTGCCAGCAGTACTCTTAGGGAGTCCCTCCACTTT
.	TRBV11-2	TRBJ1-5	few	CASSVGADSNQPQHF	TGTGCCAGCAGCGTGGGGGCGGATAGCAATCAGCCCCAGCATTTT
.	TRBV25-1	TRBJ1-1	few	CASIMNTEAFF	TGTGCCAGCATTATGAACACTGAAGCTTTCTTT
.	TRBV7-3	TRBJ2-1	.	CASSPAGGSGNEQFF	TGTGCCAGCAGCCCTGCAGGCGGTAGTGGTAATGAGCAGTTCTTC
.	TRBV27	TRBJ1-6	many	CASSLSPTASKSPLHF	TGTGCCAGCAGTTTATCCCCGACTGCCTCGAAGTCACCCCTCCACTTT
.	TRBV20-1	TRBJ1-5	.	CSARVGVLRGQPQHF	TGCAGTGCTAGAGTGGGTGTTCTGCGGGGTCAGCCCCAGCATTTT
TRBD2	TRBV20-1	TRBJ2-3	many	CSARGPGLASYF	TGCAGTGCTAGAGGGCCGGGACTAGCCTCATATTTT
TRBD2	TRBV20-1	TRBJ2-2	few	CSAIAGEVTGELFF	TGCAGTGCCATAGCGGGAGAGGTCACCGGGGAGCTGTTTTTT
TRBD2	TRBV7-2	TRBJ2-5	few	CASSRSGRAGETQYF	TGTGCCAGCAGCCGGAGCGGGAGGGCCGGGGAGACCCAGTACTTC
TRBD1	TRBV10-3	TRBJ2-1	.	CAISVTGGNNEQFF	TGTGCCATCAGTGTCACAGGGGGGAACAATGAGCAGTTCTTC
.	TRBV5-1	TRBJ1-1	many	CASSPTPQRNTEAFF	TGCGCCAGCAGCCCAACCCCGCAGAGGAACACTGAAGCTTTCTTT
.	TRBV7-6	TRBJ2-4	few	CASSLALGPIYKNIQYF	TGTGCCAGCAGCTTAGCGTTGGGACCGATATACAAAAACATTCAGTACTTC
TRBD2	TRBV2	TRBJ2-3	.	CASSILAGGTDTQYF	TGTGCCAGCAGTATACTAGCGGGGGGCACAGATACGCAGTATTTT
.	TRBV7-6	TRBJ2-2	many	CASSLAGGNTGELFF	TGTGCCAGCAGCTTAGCCGGGGGGAACACCGGGGAGCTGTTTTTT
.	TRBV7-6	TRBJ1-6	.	CASSPLAGTASSYNSPLHF	TGTGCCAGCAGCCCCCTGGCGGGGACGGCGAGCTCCTATAATTCACCCCTCCACTTT
TRBD2	TRBV18	TRBJ2-1	.	CASSPGTTPVDEQFF	TGTGCCAGCTCACCAGGGACTACCCCTGTAGATGAGCAGTTCTTC
TRBD1	TRBV5-4	TRBJ1-6	.	CASSHRDSFNSPLHF	TGTGCCAGCAGCCACCGGGACAGCTTTAATTCACCCCTCCACTTT
.	TRBV6-2/TRBV6-3	TRBJ1-1	many	CASSLTGRHEAFF	TGTGCCAGCAGCCTGACGGGGAGGCATGAAGCTTTCTTT
TRBD1	TRBV11-2	TRBJ2-7	few	CASSPSRDRGGYEQYF	TGTGCCAGCAGCCCGAGCCGGGACAGGGGTGGATACGAGCAGTACTTC
.	TRBV20-1	TRBJ2-1	many	CSARDLGREQFF	TGCAGTGCTAGAGATCTGGGGAGAGAGCAGTTCTTC